These 16 T cell receptor beta chains originate from one sample sequenced in a study of cytomegalovirus exposure and HLA in healthy donors. PCR involved 60 Vbeta and 13 Jbeta primers. Profiled with immunoSEQ multiplex PCR; TCRdb holds only in-frame clones, not every one. The sample lists about 130,000 clones; about 79% were seen once. Sequenced sample: PBMCs. The source is a woman in her forties or fifties in good health and CMV-seronegative.

This clone was seen only once. This chain uses TRBV9 with TRBJ2-2, with 9 bases that match TRBD2. The J segment lost 7 bases and the V segment lost 4 bases, leaving 8 bases of the junction unmatched. CDR1 SGDLS and CDR2 YYNGEE come from the germline V gene. The CDR3 extends over 15 amino acids. Here the CDR3 reads CASSTIAGAHGELFF. CDR3 coding DNA: TGTGCCAGCAGCACCATAGCGGGAGCCCACGGGGAGCTGTTTTTT. Full variable domain (rest looked up from reference TRBV9 and TRBJ2-2): DSGVTQTPKHLITATGQRVTLRCSPRSGDLSVYWYQQSLDQGLQFLIQYYNGEERAKGNILERFSAQQFPDLHSELNLSSLELGDSALYFCASSTIAGAHGELFFGEGSRLTVL.

This clone was observed a handful of times. This chain links TRBV6-1 with TRBJ2-5, with a weak D call TRBD1 (5 bases). With 3 bases removed from V and 4 bases from J, the gap between germline ends came to 12 bases. Germline V gene lookup returns CDR1 MNHNS and CDR2 SASEGT. The CDR3 is 14 residues long. The CDR3 DNA reads TGTGCCAGCAGTGACCGTCTAAGGGGAGAGACCCAGTACTTC. Translation: CASSDRLRGETQYF.

This clone appeared a single time. Different DNA sequences within this sample yield the same CDR3. J is TRBJ1-1 and V is TRBV5-4; D may be TRBD1 (6 bases). The CDR3 extends over 15 amino acids. V was cut by 4 bases and J by 0 bases, with 13 bases left in between. The germline gives CDR1 SGHNT, CDR2 YYREEE (reference sequence). CDR3 DNA: TGTGCCAGCAGCGTGCGGACAGACATGAACACTGAAGCTTTCTTT. It translates to CASSVRTDMNTEAFF.

This clone was counted a few times. The chain is built from TRBV5-1 and TRBJ2-3, with 12 bases fitting TRBD2. The germline V gene has CDR1 SGHRS and CDR2 YFSETQ. V shed 3 bases and J 9 bases; nucleotides not matched to a gene: 8. This CDR3 spans 15 amino acids. The CDR3 DNA reads as TGCGCCAGCAGCTCACTAGCGGGAGGTGGCGGCACGCAGTATTTT. It yields the protein CASSSLAGGGGTQYF.

This clone was seen a few times. DNA for the CDR3: TGTGCCAGCAGCGAGAGCGGGCTAATCACCGGGGAGCTGTTTTTT. Translated: CASSESGLITGELFF. The chain is built from TRBV7-3 and TRBJ2-2; perhaps TRBD2 as D (6 bases). Germline values: CDR1 SGHTA, CDR2 FQGTGA. Trimming took 5 bases from V and 4 from J, leaving 14 bases between them. CDR3 length: 15 residues.

The rearrangement links TRBV6-1 to TRBJ2-5, with unresolved D. The end of the DNA is better explained by TRBJ2-7, so the J call may be wrong. This CDR3 is built from 13 residues. Germline V CDR1 and CDR2: MNHNS, SASEGT. This CDR3 reads CASSSERGNEQYF. The CDR3 DNA reads as TGTGCCAGCAGCTCAGAGCGAGGAAACGAGCAGTACTTC.

As concerns this clone: Other nucleotide sequences in the sample specify the same CDR3. The chain carries TRBV9 and TRBJ1-5, with TRBD1 identical over 8 bases. The germline V gene has CDR1 SGDLS and CDR2 YYNGEE. The CDR3 covers 15 residues. The J segment lost 2 bases and the V segment lost 3 bases, leaving 4 bases of the junction unmatched. As DNA, the CDR3 is TGTGCCAGCAGCGCAGGGGGCTCGGGCAATCAGCCCCAGCATTTT. It specifies CASSAGGSGNQPQHF.

Regarding this clone: At one of its ends the junction is not consistent with the germline gene, which may arise from a read error. The chain has TRBV7-2 and TRBJ2-1; D unresolved. Germline V gene sequence: CDR1 SGHTA, CDR2 FQGNSA. The CDR3 spans 12 residues. In nucleotides, the CDR3 is TGTGCCAGCAGCCTTCAAGGTCCTCAAGAGGTCTTC. It encodes CASSLQGPQEVF.

This chain links TRBV27 with TRBJ2-7; D remains ambiguous. Germline CDR1 reads MNHEY; CDR2 reads SMNVEV (reference sequence). Trimming shortened V by 4 bases and J by 3 bases, and 7 bases separated the two germline ends. This CDR3 has 12 amino acids. For the CDR3, the DNA is TGTGCCAGCAGTTCACCTAACTACGAGCAGTACTTC. It specifies CASSSPNYEQYF.

The V gene is TRBV4-1, the J gene TRBJ2-1, with D possibly TRBD1 on 6 matching bases. The V end was cut by 4 bases, the J end by 1 base, with 11 bases between. Germline assignment: CDR1 MGHRA and CDR2 YSYEKL. This CDR3 is built from 15 residues. Written as DNA, the CDR3 is TGCGCCAGCAGCCGGGACACTGAATCCTACAATGAGCAGTTCTTC. Translating it yields CASSRDTESYNEQFF.

The J gene is TRBJ2-7, the V gene TRBV28; weak D call: TRBD2 (6 bases). V gave up 6 bases and J gave up 4 bases, with 16 bases separating them. Germline V gene sequence: CDR1 MDHEN, CDR2 SYDVKM. The CDR3 is 14 residues long. The CDR3, as DNA: TGTGCCAGCAGGTCCCGGGGGATAGGGTACGAGCAGTACTTC. It is translated as CASRSRGIGYEQYF.

The rearrangement joins TRBV10-3 to TRBJ1-2; a weak D match, TRBD1 (6 bases). Germline V gives CDR1 ENHRY, CDR2 SYGVKD. The CDR3 length is 15 residues. V was trimmed by 5 bases and J by 6 bases, leaving 19 bases between them. The CDR3 loop is CAISPGGQSRDGYTF. CDR3 nucleotide sequence: TGTGCCATCAGTCCCGGGGGGCAGTCTAGGGATGGCTACACCTTC.

This clone turned up a few times. The rearrangement uses TRBV2 and TRBJ1-5, with D maybe TRBD1 (5 bases). The germline V gene has CDR1 SNHLY and CDR2 FYNNEI. Trimming pared 6 bases from V and 1 base from J, leaving 7 bases between. The CDR3 has 13 residues. The chain's CDR3 is CASSRESNQPQHF. CDR3 bases: TGTGCCAGCAGCAGGGAAAGCAATCAGCCCCAGCATTTT.

This chain uses TRBV30 with TRBJ2-5, with TRBD1 identical over 11 bases. Trimming took 3 bases from V and 0 from J; bases not matched to a gene: 3. Germline CDR1 reads GTSNPN; CDR2 reads SVGIG (reference sequence). The CDR3 runs 15 residues. The chain's CDR3 is CAWRPGQGDQETQYF. CDR3 nucleotides: TGTGCCTGGAGACCGGGACAGGGGGACCAAGAGACCCAGTACTTC.

The genes are TRBV19 and TRBJ2-3; 15 bases map to TRBD2. Losses at the gene ends were 5 bases for V and 7 bases for J; bases not matched to a gene: 10. Germline CDR1 is LNHDA and CDR2 is SQIVND (reference sequence). The CDR3 loop spans 17 amino acids. CDR3 residues: CASSGRTSGRATYTQYF. In DNA form, the CDR3 reads TGTGCCAGTAGTGGACGGACTAGCGGGAGGGCCACGTATACGCAGTATTTT.

The chain joins TRBV28 to TRBJ1-2, with 9 bases that match TRBD1. CDR1 is MDHEN and CDR2 is SYDVKM in the germline V gene. This CDR3 comprises 16 residues. The trim removed 3 bases at V and 3 bases at J, leaving 8 bases unmatched. In DNA, the CDR3 is TGTGCCAGCAGTTTCCGGGGACAGGGTTTGGACTATGGCTACACCTTC. Its translation is CASSFRGQGLDYGYTF.